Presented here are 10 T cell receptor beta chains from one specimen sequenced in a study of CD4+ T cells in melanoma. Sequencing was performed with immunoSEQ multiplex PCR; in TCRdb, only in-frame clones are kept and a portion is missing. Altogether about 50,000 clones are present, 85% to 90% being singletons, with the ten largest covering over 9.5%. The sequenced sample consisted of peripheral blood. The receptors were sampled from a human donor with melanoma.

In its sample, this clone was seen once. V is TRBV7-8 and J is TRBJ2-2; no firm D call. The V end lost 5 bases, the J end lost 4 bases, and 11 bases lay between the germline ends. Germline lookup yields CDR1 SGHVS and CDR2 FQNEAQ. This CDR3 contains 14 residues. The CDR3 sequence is CASSTPGSTGELFF. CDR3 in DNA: TGTGCCAGCAGCACGCCCGGGTCCACCGGGGAGCTGTTTTTT.

The CDR3 DNA reads as TGTGCCAAAACCGGGACAGGGCCCTACAATGAGCAGTTCTTC. It yields the protein CAKTGTGPYNEQFF. The V and J genes are TRBV14 and TRBJ2-1, with 9 nucleotides matching TRBD1. The CDR3 runs 14 residues. Germline V lookup: CDR1 SGHDN, CDR2 FVKESK. J gave up 2 bases and V 10 bases, and 6 bases lay outside the gene matches. Full variable domain (missing parts from reference TRBV14 and TRBJ2-1): EAGVTQFPSHSVIEKGQTVTLRCDPISGHDNLYWYRRVMGKEIKFLLHFVKESKQDESGMPNNRFLAERTGGTYSTLKVQPAELEDSGVYFCAKTGTGPYNEQFFGPGTRLTVL.

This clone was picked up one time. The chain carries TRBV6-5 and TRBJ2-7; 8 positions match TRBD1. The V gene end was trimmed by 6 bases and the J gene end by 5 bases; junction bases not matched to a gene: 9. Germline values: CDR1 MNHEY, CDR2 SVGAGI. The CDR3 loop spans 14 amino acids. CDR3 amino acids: CASSPDRGRDEQYF. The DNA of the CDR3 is TGTGCCAGCAGCCCCGACAGGGGCCGAGACGAGCAGTACTTC.

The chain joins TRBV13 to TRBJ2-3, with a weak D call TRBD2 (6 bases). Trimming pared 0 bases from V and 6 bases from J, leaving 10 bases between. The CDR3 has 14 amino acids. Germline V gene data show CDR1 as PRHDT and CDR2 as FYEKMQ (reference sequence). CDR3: CASSLGRGWDTQYF. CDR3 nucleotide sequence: TGTGCCAGCAGCTTAGGGCGGGGTTGGGATACGCAGTATTTT.

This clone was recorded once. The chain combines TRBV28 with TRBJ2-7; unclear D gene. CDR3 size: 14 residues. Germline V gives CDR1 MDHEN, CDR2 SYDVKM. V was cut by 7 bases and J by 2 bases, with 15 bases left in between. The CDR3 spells CASIPSGRTYEQYF. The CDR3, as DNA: TGTGCCAGCATCCCCTCCGGCAGAACCTACGAGCAGTACTTC.

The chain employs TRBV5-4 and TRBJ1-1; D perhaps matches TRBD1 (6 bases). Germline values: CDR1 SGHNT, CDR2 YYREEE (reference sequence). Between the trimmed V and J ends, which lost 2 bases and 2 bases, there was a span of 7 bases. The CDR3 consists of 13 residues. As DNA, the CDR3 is TGTGCCAGCAGCTTAGGGGGAAACACTGAAGCTTTCTTT. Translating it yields CASSLGGNTEAFF.

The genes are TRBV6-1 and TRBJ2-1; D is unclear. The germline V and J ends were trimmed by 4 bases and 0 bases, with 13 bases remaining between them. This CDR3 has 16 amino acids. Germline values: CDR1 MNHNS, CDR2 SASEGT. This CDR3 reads CASSVDVPLSYNEQFF. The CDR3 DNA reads TGTGCCAGCAGTGTTGACGTACCCCTCTCCTACAATGAGCAGTTCTTC.

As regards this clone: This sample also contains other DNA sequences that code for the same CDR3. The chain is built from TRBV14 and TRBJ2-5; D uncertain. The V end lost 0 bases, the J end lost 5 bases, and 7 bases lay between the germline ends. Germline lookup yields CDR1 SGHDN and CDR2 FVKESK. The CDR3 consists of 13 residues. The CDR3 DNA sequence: TGTGCCAGCAGCCAAGATCGGCTTGAGACCCAGTACTTC. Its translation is CASSQDRLETQYF.

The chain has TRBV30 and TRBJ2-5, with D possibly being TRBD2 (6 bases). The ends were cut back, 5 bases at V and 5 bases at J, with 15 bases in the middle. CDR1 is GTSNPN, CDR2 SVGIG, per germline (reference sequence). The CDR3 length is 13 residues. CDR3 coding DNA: TGTGCCTGGGTTGGGGGGTGGCGGGAGACCCAGTACTTC. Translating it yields CAWVGGWRETQYF.

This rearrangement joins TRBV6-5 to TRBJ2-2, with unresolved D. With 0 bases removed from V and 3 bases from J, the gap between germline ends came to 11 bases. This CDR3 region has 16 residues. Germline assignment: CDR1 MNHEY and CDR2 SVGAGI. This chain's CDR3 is CASSYSSRADTGELFF. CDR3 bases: TGTGCCAGCAGTTACTCTTCCCGGGCAGACACCGGGGAGCTGTTTTTT.